The 27 T cell receptor beta chains below all came from one sample that was sequenced in a study of brain metastases from non-small cell lung cancer (dated by TCRdb to about 2019). Library construction relied on the immunoSEQ multiplex PCR assay. This is the immuneACCESS table as TCRdb keeps it, with only in-frame sequences that have V and J called. A part of the clones is gone; compared with another copy, unresolved V genes explain less than half, and the rest is unexplained. The sample contains 14,000 to 15,000 clones, around 81% of them found a single time. Roughly 7.1% of the sample goes to the ten largest clones. The sequencing sample was made of primary lung tumor tissue. The sample's cell subset or site label is to be understood as: primary lung tumor paired with brain metastasis. The receptor set was obtained from a donor aged 40 or older with non-small cell lung cancer.

Comment on this clone: Other DNA sequences within the sample encode an identical CDR3. This chain links TRBV5-1 with TRBJ2-7, with TRBD1 matching over 10 bases. This CDR3 region has 15 residues. The germline V gene has CDR1 SGHRS and CDR2 YFSETQ. The V gene end was trimmed by 7 bases and the J gene end by 0 bases; junction bases not matched to a gene: 7. CDR3 region: CASGTGVTTSYEQYF. DNA for the CDR3: TGCGCCAGCGGGACAGGGGTCACCACCTCCTACGAGCAGTACTTC. Looking up the rest from reference TRBV5-1 and TRBJ2-7 gives the full variable domain: KAGVTQTPRYLIKTRGQQVTLSCSPISGHRSVSWYQQTPGQGLQFLFEYFSETQRNKGNFPGRFSGRQFSNSRSEMNVSTLELGDSALYLCASGTGVTTSYEQYFGPGTRLTVT.

V and J are TRBV29-1 and TRBJ2-7; 10 bases line up with TRBD1. The J segment lost 6 bases and the V segment lost 1 base, leaving 9 bases of the junction unmatched. Per the germline V gene, CDR1 is SQVTM and CDR2 is ANQGSEA. CDR3 length: 15 amino acids. CDR3 in amino acids: CSVEVTGGDGVEQYF. CDR3 DNA sequence: TGCAGCGTTGAAGTGACAGGGGGCGACGGCGTCGAGCAGTACTTC.

This chain uses TRBV5-1 with TRBJ1-1; D is unresolved. The ends were cut back, 0 bases at V and 0 bases at J, with 6 bases in the middle. Per germline, CDR1 SGHRS and CDR2 YFSETQ. The CDR3 consists of 14 residues. This CDR3 is CASSLGHMNTEAFF. The CDR3, as DNA: TGCGCCAGCAGCTTGGGACACATGAACACTGAAGCTTTCTTT.

Comment on this clone: Relative to the germline gene, one junction end is altered; a read error may explain this. Here the CDR3 reads CANSLGNYGYTF. CDR3 nucleotides: TGTGCCAACAGTTTGGGAAACTATGGCTACACCTTC. The chain employs TRBV12-3 or TRBV12-4 and TRBJ1-2; D is undetermined. This CDR3 region has 12 residues.

V usage is TRBV5-6 and J usage is TRBJ2-3; 13 bases line up with TRBD2. The CDR3 totals 16 residues. In germline, CDR1 is SGHDT, CDR2 YYEEEE. V shed 4 bases, J shed 5 bases, and the junction held 7 bases outside the gene matches. Here the CDR3 reads CASSGQLAGGQDTQYF. CDR3 nucleotides: TGTGCCAGCAGCGGACAACTAGCGGGGGGGCAAGATACGCAGTATTTT. Full variable domain (rest looked up from reference TRBV5-6 and TRBJ2-3): DAGVTQSPTHLIKTRGQQVTLRCSPKSGHDTVSWYQQALGQGPQFIFQYYEEEERQRGNFPDRFSGHQFPNYSSELNVNALLLGDSALYLCASSGQLAGGQDTQYFGPGTRLTVL.

The chain couples TRBV7-8 to TRBJ1-4, with 7 bases matching TRBD1. The ends lost 3 bases at V and 7 bases at J; junction bases unmatched: 8. The CDR3 extends over 15 amino acids. The V gene's germline CDR1 is SGHVS and CDR2 FQNEAQ. For the CDR3, the DNA is TGTGCCAGCAGCTTGTTGACAGGGCTAGGTGAAAAACTGTTTTTT. Its protein is CASSLLTGLGEKLFF.

V gene TRBV18 combines with J gene TRBJ2-3, with D perhaps given as TRBD1 or TRBD2 (5 bases each). The V end lost 3 bases, the J end lost 1 base, and 11 bases lay between the germline ends. This CDR3 comprises 15 residues. From germline, CDR1 is KGHSH and CDR2 LQKENI. This CDR3 is CASSPDPGRTDTQYF. As DNA, the CDR3 is TGTGCCAGCTCACCCGACCCGGGGCGCACAGATACGCAGTATTTT.

The rearrangement joins TRBV5-4 to TRBJ2-1; D is unresolved. The germline gives CDR1 SGHNT, CDR2 YYREEE (reference sequence). V dropped 4 bases and J dropped 1 base, with 12 bases sitting between them. This CDR3 contains 15 residues. The CDR3 loop reads CASSPPDVSYNEQFF. In nucleotides, the CDR3 is TGTGCCAGCAGCCCTCCGGACGTTTCCTACAATGAGCAGTTCTTC.

The DNA for the CDR3 is TGTGCCAGCAATTCGGGCTGGTATGGCTACACCTTC. This gives the protein CASNSGWYGYTF. The chain uses TRBV9 and TRBJ1-2; D is uncertain. The CDR3 has 12 amino acids. The germline CDR1 and CDR2 sequences are SGDLS and YYNGEE. V lost 6 bases and J 5 bases, leaving 11 bases between the germline ends.

The chain uses TRBV5-1 and TRBJ1-4; tentative D call: TRBD1 (6 bases). V was trimmed by 0 bases and J by 6 bases, leaving 12 bases between them. Germline CDR1 and CDR2: SGHRS and YFSETQ. CDR3 length equals 15 residues. CDR3 amino acids: CASSLEPGVHEKLFF. DNA for the CDR3: TGCGCCAGCAGCTTGGAGCCAGGGGTTCATGAAAAACTGTTTTTT.

The chain joins TRBV7-2 to TRBJ1-6; D might be TRBD1 (5 bases). V was shortened by 6 bases and J by 0 bases, with 9 bases between the two germline ends. Looked up from germline, CDR1 is SGHTA and CDR2 is FQGNSA. CDR3 length: 15 residues. CDR3 sequence: CASRKQDSYNSPLHF. For the CDR3, the DNA is TGTGCCAGCAGGAAACAGGACTCCTATAATTCACCCCTCCACTTT.

V gene TRBV27 combines with J gene TRBJ2-4, with D perhaps matching TRBD1 or TRBD2 (7 bases each). CDR3 length: 20 residues. Trimming stripped 3 bases from V and 9 bases from J, with 33 bases between. Germline lookup yields CDR1 MNHEY and CDR2 SMNVEV (reference sequence). The CDR3 region has the DNA TGTGCCAGCAGTTTTAGGTGGAAGCGAAACCGACAGGGTCCGGGGGGCATTCAGTACTTC. Translation: CASSFRWKRNRQGPGGIQYF.

This chain joins TRBV24-1 and TRBJ1-1; TRBD1 is a possible D gene (5 bases). This CDR3 spans 13 amino acids. Trimming took off 6 bases at V and 4 bases at J, with 11 bases between the two ends. Germline V CDR1 and CDR2: KGHDR, SFDVKD. The CDR3 region has the DNA TGTGCCACCAGTCCCGCCGGGGGCACTGAAGCTTTCTTT. Translating it yields CATSPAGGTEAFF.

The rearrangement joins TRBV4-3 to TRBJ1-2, with a possible D match to TRBD1 (5 bases). This CDR3 has 13 amino acids. V lost 6 bases and J lost 8, with 16 bases in between. Germline assignment: CDR1 LGHNA and CDR2 YSLEER. The CDR3 region is CASSSTIGTGYTF. In nucleotides, the CDR3 is TGCGCCAGCAGTTCGACCATCGGGACGGGCTACACCTTC.

The chain couples TRBV19 to TRBJ1-5; maybe TRBD1 (6 bases). Germline values: CDR1 LNHDA, CDR2 SQIVND (reference sequence). Deletions cut 10 bases from V and 1 base from J, with 20 bases between. The CDR3 extends over 16 amino acids. The CDR3 here is CATRDKMRRSNQPQHF. The DNA of the CDR3 is TGTGCCACCCGGGACAAAATGAGGAGGAGCAATCAGCCCCAGCATTTT.

The chain recombines TRBV6-1 with TRBJ1-3; weak D call: TRBD1 (6 bases). V lost 2 bases and J lost 3, with 14 bases in between. The CDR3 runs 16 residues. Germline loops: CDR1 MNHNS, CDR2 SASEGT. The CDR3 nucleotides read TGTGCCAGCAGTGAATCGGGGGGGCTGGTTGGAAACACCATATATTTT. This sequence encodes CASSESGGLVGNTIYF.

This chain joins TRBV24-1 and TRBJ2-3; TRBD2 is a possible D gene (7 bases). This CDR3 is built from 13 residues. V was cut by 5 bases and J by 6 bases, with 11 bases left in between. The germline CDR1 and CDR2 sequences are KGHDR and SFDVKD. CDR3 in DNA: TGTGCCACCAGTGTGCGGGGGCGTGATACGCAGTATTTT. This sequence encodes CATSVRGRDTQYF.

The CDR3 sequence: CASSPGDRPNYGYTF. CDR3 sequence (DNA): TGTGCCAGCTCACCCGGGGACAGACCTAACTATGGCTACACCTTC. V is TRBV18 and J is TRBJ1-2; 7 positions agree with TRBD1. The CDR3 runs to 15 residues. Trimming at V came to 3 bases and at J to 0 bases, leaving 4 bases not matched to a gene. Germline V gene data show CDR1 as KGHSH and CDR2 as LQKENI. The variable domain in full, completed from reference TRBV18 and TRBJ1-2, reads NAGVMQNPRHLVRRRGQEARLRCSPMKGHSHVYWYRQLPEEGLKFMVYLQKENIIDESGMPKERFSAEFPKEGPSILRIQQVVRGDSAAYFCASSPGDRPNYGYTFGSGTRLTVV.

The chain has TRBV19 and TRBJ1-5; no firm D call. The V end lost 7 bases, the J end lost 3 bases, and 19 bases lay between the germline ends. This CDR3 has 16 amino acids. From germline, CDR1 is LNHDA and CDR2 SQIVND (reference sequence). CDR3 nucleotide sequence: TGTGCCAGTAAGGCCCTAGATCGTGGGCTCAATCAGCCCCAGCATTTT. Its protein is CASKALDRGLNQPQHF.

This clone is a singleton in its sample. The chain's CDR3 is CASIPRDKGDEQYV. CDR3 in DNA: TGCGCCAGCATCCCAAGGGACAAGGGCGACGAGCAGTACGTC. The chain is built from TRBV23-1 and TRBJ2-7, with D tentatively TRBD1 (6 bases). TRBV23-1 is an ORF, with its function uncertain. Trimming took 7 bases from V and 5 from J, leaving 18 bases between them. This CDR3 has 14 residues.

Written as DNA, the CDR3 is TGTGCCAGCAGCTCTCCTCGGACAGGGAATGGGATAAGGAATGAAAAACTGTTTTTT. It encodes CASSSPRTGNGIRNEKLFF. The J gene is TRBJ1-4, the V gene TRBV7-2; 8 bases align to TRBD1. In germline, CDR1 is SGHTA, CDR2 FQGNSA. The CDR3 sequence is 19 residues long. The V segment lost 4 bases and the J segment 5 bases; nucleotides outside the gene matches: 18.

V is TRBV10-3 and J is TRBJ2-3, with TRBD2 matching over 10 bases. Germline V gene sequence: CDR1 ENHRY, CDR2 SYGVKD. The J segment lost 2 bases and the V segment lost 3 bases, leaving 8 bases of the junction unmatched. CDR3 length: 17 amino acids. CDR3 coding DNA: TGTGCCATCAGTGATGTGATAGCGGGGGGATACACAGATACGCAGTATTTT. Its protein is CAISDVIAGGYTDTQYF.

This chain joins TRBV30 and TRBJ2-5, with 11 positions matching TRBD2. In germline, CDR1 is GTSNPN, CDR2 SVGIG (reference sequence). The length of the CDR3 is 15 residues. The trim removed 2 bases at V and 5 bases at J, leaving 7 bases unmatched. DNA for the CDR3: TGTGCCTGGAGTCAGGCTAGCGGGGGGAGGGAGACCCAGTACTTC. This sequence encodes CAWSQASGGRETQYF.

This chain joins TRBV14 and TRBJ1-1; D is perhaps TRBD1 (5 bases). This CDR3 has 16 residues. V was trimmed by 4 bases and J by 4 bases, leaving 19 bases between them. Germline-derived CDR1 and CDR2 are SGHDN and FVKESK. Here the CDR3 DNA reads TGTGCCAGCAGCCTTTGGGGGAGAGGGGAGGGCACTGAAGCTTTCTTT. Translating it yields CASSLWGRGEGTEAFF.

This chain links TRBV10-1 with TRBJ2-1; D is unclear. This CDR3 spans 17 amino acids. Germline V gene lookup returns CDR1 WNHNN and CDR2 SYGVQD (reference sequence). Trimming left V 3 bases short and J 0 bases short, with 15 bases between. In nucleotides, the CDR3 is TGCGCCAGCAGTGACGGATTGAACCTCCACTCCTACAATGAGCAGTTCTTC. Its protein is CASSDGLNLHSYNEQFF.

The chain couples TRBV19 to TRBJ1-3; D remains ambiguous. This CDR3 has 16 amino acids. Trimming pared 3 bases from V and 0 bases from J, leaving 12 bases between. Germline assignment: CDR1 LNHDA and CDR2 SQIVND (reference sequence). This CDR3 reads CASSIPSRTSGNTIYF. In nucleotides, the CDR3 is TGTGCCAGTAGTATCCCCAGTCGGACCTCTGGAAACACCATATATTTT.

This chain connects TRBV9 to TRBJ1-3, with TRBD1 matching over 7 bases. Trimming removed 0 bases from V and 4 bases from J; junction bases left unmatched: 4. The CDR3 length is 15 residues. Germline lookup yields CDR1 SGDLS and CDR2 YYNGEE. CDR3 sequence (DNA): TGTGCCAGCAGCGTAGAGACAGGGAGGGGAAACACCATATATTTT. Amino acid sequence: CASSVETGRGNTIYF.